This T cell receptor beta chain was obtained from a study of glioma-infiltrating T cells after dendritic cell vaccination. Germline V lookup: CDR1 MNHEY, CDR2 SVGAGI. V shed 4 bases and J 4 bases; nucleotides not matched to a gene: 9. The CDR3 consists of 15 residues. Profiling relied on immunoSEQ multiplex PCR, and the TCRdb table lists in-frame clones only, not all of them. The sample includes tens of thousands of clones, around 90% of them seen just once. J is TRBJ1-2 and V is TRBV6-5, with TRBD1 matching over 7 bases. The material sequenced was blood, taken before dendritic cell vaccination. This sequence was found in a human donor with glioblastoma. As DNA, the CDR3 is TGTGCCAGCAGTTCGCGCGCTACAGGGGTCTATGGCTACACCTTC. Its translation: CASSSRATGVYGYTF.